Described below is a single T cell receptor (beta chain) sequence and its context. This clonotype was observed a handful of times. It has no known antigen specificity. No base qualities exist here, and no much larger clone lies one base off it. V gives up 3 bases and J gives up 0 bases, and the segment between their germline ends measures 6 bases. The CDR3 covers 14 residues, taking in both the cysteine and the phenylalanine. The DNA shown is the 42-base CDR3, in frame from base 1. These data belong to a study. Sequencing instrument: Illumina MiSeq. TCRdb cleaned the public reads at Q25 with fastp, built clones with MiXCR and kept in-frame beta chains. Records with the same CDR3 protein are collapsed into one entry carrying the most frequent genes and DNA. The sample table records 5,800 or so distinct CDR3 sequences; over 9% of these occur just once. Roughly 5.4% of the sample lies in the top ten.

The material sequenced was CD4+ T cells from synovial fluid. In this chain, TRBV12-3 or TRBV12-4 is recombined with TRBJ1-3; confidence is insufficient to name the D gene. The TCR comes from a human donor with rheumatoid arthritis. At the DNA level, the sequence is TGTGCCAGCAGTTTTGCCGGCTCTGGAAACACCATATATTTT. Its protein is CASSFAGSGNTIYF.